The 23 T cell receptor beta chains in this list originate from one sample, sequenced in a study of identical twins. TCRdb reanalysed the 5' RACE reads using MiXCR and keeps one entry per CDR3 protein. In the table there are fewer than 650,000 distinct CDR3 sequences, 7.1% of which are singletons. These records were also assigned to another study, of yellow fever vaccine responses in identical twins.

The sample comprised PBMCs. These receptors were taken from a woman under 30 in good health.

This clonotype was seen more than once but under ten times. The rearrangement joins TRBV5-1 to TRBJ2-6, with D maybe TRBD2 (6 bases). CDR1 and CDR2 from the germline V gene are SGHRS and YFSETQ. The CDR3 totals 18 residues. Trimming shortened V by 0 bases and J by 0 bases, and 13 bases separated the two germline ends. The CDR3 here is CASSLGRGSRSGANVLTF. The CDR3 bases are TGCGCCAGCAGCTTGGGTCGGGGGTCCCGCTCTGGGGCCAACGTCCTGACTTTC.

The CDR3 reads CASSPQGSETQYF. In nucleotides, the CDR3 is TGTGCCAGCTCACCACAGGGGTCAGAGACCCAGTACTTC. The chain joins TRBV18 to TRBJ2-5, with D perhaps TRBD1 (5 bases). Germline V gene sequence: CDR1 KGHSH, CDR2 LQKENI. V dropped 1 base and J dropped 4 bases, with 7 bases sitting between them. This CDR3 spans 13 amino acids.

This clonotype was found a few times. The rearrangement links TRBV7-6 to TRBJ2-2; either TRBD1 or TRBD2 may supply D (5 bases each). V was trimmed by 0 bases and J by 6 bases, leaving 14 bases between them. Per germline, CDR1 SGHVS and CDR2 FNYEAQ. The CDR3 is 16 amino acids. CDR3 sequence reads: CASSLASPGRAGELFF. The CDR3 DNA sequence: TGTGCCAGCAGCTTAGCGTCTCCGGGACGGGCCGGGGAGCTGTTTTTT.

J is TRBJ2-3 and V is TRBV4-1, with 8 bases that match TRBD1. The CDR3 extends over 16 amino acids. V gave up 1 base and J gave up 1 base; unmatched junction bases: 4. Germline V gene data show CDR1 as MGHRA and CDR2 as YSYEKL. The CDR3 bases are TGCGCCAGCAGCCAAGGAGGGACAGGACGCACAGATACGCAGTATTTT. Its translation is CASSQGGTGRTDTQYF.

With respect to this clonotype: A much larger clonotype is one base distant, so this may be a read error. The rearrangement joins TRBV19 to TRBJ2-4, with D uncertain. The CDR3 sequence is 14 residues long. Looked up from germline, CDR1 is LNHDA and CDR2 is SQIVND (reference sequence). For the CDR3, the DNA is TGTGCCAGTAGTATTGGGTTGGCCAAAAACATTCAGCACTTC. This translates into CASSIGLAKNIQHF.

This clonotype was observed a few times. This chain uses TRBV2 with TRBJ2-7; TRBD1 agrees at 9 bases. Germline lookup yields CDR1 SNHLY and CDR2 FYNNEI. The V and J ends lost 4 bases and 2 bases, in that order; junction bases with no gene match: 6. The CDR3 has 15 residues. The CDR3 protein is CASSAGQGLPYEQYV. The CDR3 region has the DNA TGTGCCAGCAGTGCCGGACAGGGGCTCCCCTACGAGCAGTACGTC.

This clonotype was recorded at least ten times. Relative to the germline gene, one junction end is altered; a read error may explain this. The chain carries TRBV29-1 and TRBJ2-1, with 9 bases lining up with TRBD2. The germline V gene encodes CDR1 SQVTM and CDR2 ANQGSEA. The CDR3 runs to 13 residues. CDR3 protein: CSVDKGSGGQNVF. DNA of the CDR3: TGCAGCGTTGATAAGGGGAGCGGGGGGCAAAATGTCTTC.

The CDR3 DNA is TGCGCCAGCAGCTCCGGACAGGGCTCGTACTATGGCTACACCTTC. This gives the protein CASSSGQGSYYGYTF. The genes are TRBV5-1 and TRBJ1-2; 8 bases match TRBD1. The CDR3 totals 15 residues. V gave up 3 bases and J gave up 3 bases; unmatched junction bases: 7. Germline CDR1 SGHRS, CDR2 YFSETQ.

The chain carries TRBV5-1 and TRBJ1-1, with D unresolved. The V end lost 5 bases, the J end lost 3 bases, and 20 bases lay between the germline ends. This CDR3 contains 16 residues. Germline CDR1 is SGHRS and CDR2 is YFSETQ. CDR3 amino acids: CASSLSGRLGYTEAFF. CDR3 sequence (DNA): TGCGCCAGCAGTTTATCTGGAAGGCTTGGGTACACTGAAGCTTTCTTT.

On this clonotype itself: A junction end diverges from the germline sequence, so it may reflect a read error. V and J are TRBV20-1 and TRBJ2-5; 8 nucleotides agree with TRBD1. From germline, CDR1 is DFQATT and CDR2 SNEGSKA (reference sequence). The CDR3 loop spans 17 amino acids. CDR3 residues: CSARGKTGVALQETQYF. CDR3 nucleotides: TGCAGTGCAAGAGGGAAGACAGGGGTCGCCCTCCAAGAGACCCAGTACTTC.

The CDR3 sequence: CASSPPGGSGIYEQYF. The DNA of the CDR3 is TGTGCCAGCAGTCCCCCCGGGGGTAGCGGGATTTACGAGCAGTACTTC. The genes are TRBV27 and TRBJ2-7; 8 positions agree with TRBD2. Germline assignment: CDR1 MNHEY and CDR2 SMNVEV (reference sequence). With 5 bases clipped from V and 4 bases from J, the junction kept 13 bases outside the gene matches. The CDR3 has 16 residues.

A few counts support this clonotype. The chain uses TRBV11-1 and TRBJ2-2; D gene ambiguous. V lost 2 bases and J 0 bases, leaving 7 bases between the germline ends. The CDR3 length is 15 residues. Germline CDR1 reads SGHAT; CDR2 reads FQDESV (reference sequence). CDR3 in amino acids: CASSLSDTNTGELFF. The CDR3 DNA follows: TGTGCCAGCAGCTTAAGCGACACGAACACCGGGGAGCTGTTTTTT.

The V call is TRBV29-1, the J call TRBJ2-5, with TRBD1 matching 8 bases. The ends lost 4 bases at V and 4 bases at J; junction bases unmatched: 17. Germline CDR1 SQVTM, CDR2 ANQGSEA. The CDR3 runs to 17 residues. The DNA for the CDR3 is TGCAGCGTTGGAGGTGTGGGGCAGGGGGCTGGAGGAGAGACCCAGTACTTC. Translating it yields CSVGGVGQGAGGETQYF.

The V and J genes are TRBV5-1 and TRBJ1-2, with D perhaps TRBD1 (5 bases). Per the germline V gene, CDR1 is SGHRS and CDR2 is YFSETQ. The CDR3 is 15 amino acids. V lost 0 bases to trimming and J lost 6 bases, with 15 bases between them. CDR3 in amino acids: CASSLDRGTRDGYTF. CDR3 nucleotide sequence: TGCGCCAGCAGCTTGGATAGAGGGACTAGAGATGGCTACACCTTC.

The chain links TRBV7-9 to TRBJ2-1; the D gene is possibly TRBD2 (6 bases). Germline assignment: CDR1 SEHNR and CDR2 FQNEAQ (reference sequence). This CDR3 has 16 amino acids. V shed 6 bases and J shed 1 base, with 16 bases lying between them. The CDR3 loop is CASSLTGTASYNEQFF. The DNA for the CDR3 is TGTGCCAGCAGTCTTACCGGGACTGCGTCCTACAATGAGCAGTTCTTC.

This clonotype was seen more than once but under ten times. This sequence joins TRBV4-1 and TRBJ2-5; 13 bases align to TRBD2. Losses at the gene ends were 6 bases for V and 5 bases for J; bases not matched to a gene: 9. There are 16 residues in the CDR3. The germline CDR1 and CDR2 sequences are MGHRA and YSYEKL. The chain's CDR3 is CASSSTGLAGSETQYF. CDR3 DNA sequence: TGCGCCAGCAGTAGCACGGGACTAGCGGGAAGTGAGACCCAGTACTTC.

The chain uses TRBV12-3 or TRBV12-4 and TRBJ2-1; TRBD2 matches 8 bases. The CDR3 is 15 residues long. V lost 5 bases to trimming and J lost 11 bases; unmatched junction nucleotides: 14. The CDR3 coding sequence is TGTGCCAGCAGTCCCCCGGGAGGGTACGTGGGGAAGCAGTTCTTC. It is translated as CASSPPGGYVGKQFF.

This sequence joins TRBV27 and TRBJ1-1, with D unresolved. The CDR3 runs 13 residues. The V gene lost 6 bases and the J gene lost 6 bases, with 14 bases spanning the gap. Germline CDR1 MNHEY, CDR2 SMNVEV (reference sequence). CDR3 sequence reads: CASRQPPVAEAFF. Written as DNA, the CDR3 is TGTGCCAGCAGACAACCCCCCGTGGCTGAAGCTTTCTTT.

This clonotype was seen ten or more times. The V call is TRBV29-1, the J call TRBJ2-3; TRBD1 aligns across 8 bases. Germline V gene sequence: CDR1 SQVTM, CDR2 ANQGSEA. J lost 5 bases, V lost 7 bases, and 14 bases had no gene match. The CDR3 spans 15 residues. The CDR3 DNA is TGCAGCGCGGATGCGGACAGGGCCTTCGGAGATACGCAGTATTTT. Translated, it gives CSADADRAFGDTQYF.

The chain is built from TRBV28 and TRBJ1-1, with a weak D call TRBD1 (5 bases). V lost 4 bases and J lost 7, with 25 bases in between. Per germline, CDR1 MDHEN and CDR2 SYDVKM. The CDR3 contains 17 residues. CDR3 in amino acids: CASSSAPGAPEGDEAFF. As DNA, the CDR3 is TGTGCCAGCAGTTCCGCCCCCGGGGCTCCTGAAGGGGATGAAGCTTTCTTT. The full variable domain, its missing parts supplied by reference TRBV28 and TRBJ1-1, is DVKVTQSSRYLVKRTGEKVFLECVQDMDHENMFWYRQDPGLGLRLIYFSYDVKMKEKGDIPEGYSVSREKKERFSLILESASTNQTSMYLCASSSAPGAPEGDEAFFGQGTRLTVV.

This clonotype was observed at least ten times. This chain uses TRBV12-3 or TRBV12-4 with TRBJ2-2, with D uncertain. Trimming removed 5 bases from V and 7 bases from J, with 23 bases in between. The CDR3 runs to 17 residues. The CDR3 DNA reads TGTGCCAGCAGTGATAGGCCGTCCCGAGTAACTGTCGGGGAGCTGTTTTTT. Translating it yields CASSDRPSRVTVGELFF.

This clonotype appeared many times. Here the CDR3 reads CASSSSVNTQYF. CDR3 sequence (DNA): TGTGCCAGCAGTTCTAGCGTAAATACGCAGTATTTT. The rearrangement uses TRBV12-3 or TRBV12-4 and TRBJ2-3, with D possibly matching TRBD2 (6 bases). V gave up 4 bases and J gave up 7 bases, with 9 bases separating them. The CDR3 runs 12 residues.

The chain couples TRBV29-1 to TRBJ1-2; a possible D gene is TRBD1 (5 bases). The CDR3 totals 11 residues. V was pared by 5 bases and J by 8 bases, with 12 bases between. The germline V gene encodes CDR1 SQVTM and CDR2 ANQGSEA. The CDR3 protein is CSVPTARGYTF. The CDR3 bases are TGCAGCGTTCCGACAGCAAGAGGCTACACCTTC.